The rows below give T cell receptor beta chains drawn from one sample of a study of early stage breast cancer tumors. Profiling relied on immunoSEQ multiplex PCR, and the TCRdb table lists in-frame clones only, not all of them. The table lists 60,000 to 80,000 clones, roughly three quarters of them singletons, with 3.5% in the top ten. The sample comprised blood. All receptors come from a person between 60 and 69 years old with breast cancer. The CDR3 runs from the conserved cysteine through the conserved F or W. The order of the fields is clone size, D gene, J gene, CDR3 length, V gene, CDR3 DNA, CDR3 protein. D genes are given only for firm matches. Clone size is shown for a subset of rows, as once, few, many or a class of expanded clone.

clone_size: NA; d_call: TRBD2; j_call: TRBJ2-5; cdr3_length: 14; v_call: TRBV5-1; cdr3_nt: TGCGCCAGCAGTCGCGCCGGGGAGGGAGAGACCCAGTACTTC; cdr3_aa: CASSRAGEGETQYF
clone_size: few; d_call: NA; j_call: TRBJ1-1; cdr3_length: 15; v_call: TRBV5-1; cdr3_nt: TGCGCCAGCAGCTTGGCCTTCAGGGCGGGCACTGAAGCTTTCTTT; cdr3_aa: CASSLAFRAGTEAFF
clone_size: NA; d_call: NA; j_call: TRBJ2-1; cdr3_length: 13; v_call: TRBV6-6; cdr3_nt: TGTGCCTTCGGAGTACGTGGGGTGAATGAGCAGTTCTTC; cdr3_aa: CAFGVRGVNEQFF
clone_size: NA; d_call: NA; j_call: TRBJ2-7; cdr3_length: 19; v_call: TRBV4-1; cdr3_nt: TGCGCCAGCAGCCAAGAACTACAGCGCCAAGTACCCAGATCCTACGAGCAGTACTTC; cdr3_aa: CASSQELQRQVPRSYEQYF
clone_size: NA; d_call: NA; j_call: TRBJ1-2; cdr3_length: 12; v_call: TRBV5-3; cdr3_nt: TGTGCCAGAAGACACAGGGCATATGGCTACACCTTC; cdr3_aa: CARRHRAYGYTF
clone_size: NA; d_call: NA; j_call: TRBJ2-3; cdr3_length: 12; v_call: TRBV4-3; cdr3_nt: TGCGCCAGCAGCCAAGGTCGGGATACGCAGTATTTT; cdr3_aa: CASSQGRDTQYF
clone_size: NA; d_call: TRBD1; j_call: TRBJ1-2; cdr3_length: 15; v_call: TRBV18; cdr3_nt: TGTGCCAGCTCAGCTTCCGGGACAGGGGAGGTTGGCTACACCTTC; cdr3_aa: CASSASGTGEVGYTF
clone_size: once; d_call: NA; j_call: TRBJ2-1; cdr3_length: 15; v_call: TRBV25-1; cdr3_nt: TGTGCCAGCAGTGCCATGGTGAGCTCCTACAATGAGCAGTTCTTC; cdr3_aa: CASSAMVSSYNEQFF
clone_size: NA; d_call: NA; j_call: TRBJ2-1; cdr3_length: 14; v_call: TRBV28; cdr3_nt: TGTGCCAGCAGAGGAATCAGGGGACACAATGAGCAGTTCTTC; cdr3_aa: CASRGIRGHNEQFF
clone_size: NA; d_call: NA; j_call: TRBJ2-1; cdr3_length: 15; v_call: TRBV11-2; cdr3_nt: TGTGCCAGCAGCTTAGCGGGTAGAAATAGGAATGAGCAGTTCTTC; cdr3_aa: CASSLAGRNRNEQFF
clone_size: NA; d_call: NA; j_call: TRBJ2-2; cdr3_length: 13; v_call: TRBV18; cdr3_nt: TGTGCCAGCTCACCCCAGACCACCGGGGAGCTGTTTTTT; cdr3_aa: CASSPQTTGELFF
clone_size: NA; d_call: NA; j_call: TRBJ2-7; cdr3_length: 15; v_call: TRBV12-5; cdr3_nt: TGTGCTAACCGATGGGTAGGGACTCCTTTCTACGAGCAGTACTTC; cdr3_aa: CANRWVGTPFYEQYF
clone_size: NA; d_call: TRBD2; j_call: TRBJ2-7; cdr3_length: 14; v_call: TRBV15; cdr3_nt: TGTGCCACCAGCAGCCCTAGCGGGCTGTACGAGCAGTACTTC; cdr3_aa: CATSSPSGLYEQYF
clone_size: NA; d_call: NA; j_call: TRBJ2-2; cdr3_length: 14; v_call: TRBV7-2; cdr3_nt: TGTGCCAGCAGCCAGGGCCTTCGAGCCGGGGAGCTGTTTTTT; cdr3_aa: CASSQGLRAGELFF
clone_size: NA; d_call: NA; j_call: TRBJ2-1; cdr3_length: 17; v_call: TRBV6-1; cdr3_nt: TGTGCCAGCAGTGAAAAACATTGGGGGTCCCGGAACAATGAGCAGTTCTTC; cdr3_aa: CASSEKHWGSRNNEQFF
clone_size: NA; d_call: TRBD1; j_call: TRBJ1-6; cdr3_length: 19; v_call: TRBV7-2; cdr3_nt: TGTGCCAGCAGCTTGAGGGGACAGACTTCGAGCTCCTATAATTCACCCCTCCACTTT; cdr3_aa: CASSLRGQTSSSYNSPLHF
clone_size: once; d_call: NA; j_call: TRBJ1-4; cdr3_length: 16; v_call: TRBV7-9; cdr3_nt: TGTGCCAGCAGGGGGATCGGTGGGGCCTCCAATGAAAAACTGTTTTTT; cdr3_aa: CASRGIGGASNEKLFF
clone_size: NA; d_call: NA; j_call: TRBJ1-3; cdr3_length: 13; v_call: TRBV9; cdr3_nt: TGTGCCAGCAGCGATATCTCTGGAAACACCATATATTTT; cdr3_aa: CASSDISGNTIYF
clone_size: NA; d_call: NA; j_call: TRBJ2-3; cdr3_length: 13; v_call: TRBV7-2; cdr3_nt: TGTGCCAGCAGCCTCCAAGGGGGAGATACGCAGTATTTT; cdr3_aa: CASSLQGGDTQYF
clone_size: NA; d_call: NA; j_call: TRBJ1-4; cdr3_length: 16; v_call: TRBV11-2; cdr3_nt: TGTGCCAGCAGCGCTGGGACAACGAGATTAAATGAAAAACTGTTTTTT; cdr3_aa: CASSAGTTRLNEKLFF
clone_size: NA; d_call: TRBD2; j_call: TRBJ2-3; cdr3_length: 12; v_call: TRBV6-5; cdr3_nt: TGTGCCAGCAGCGGGGGGGCAGATACGCAGTATTTT; cdr3_aa: CASSGGADTQYF
clone_size: NA; d_call: TRBD1; j_call: TRBJ1-1; cdr3_length: 13; v_call: TRBV7-9; cdr3_nt: TGTGCCGGGTTCGGGACAGATAACTTAGGAGCTTTCTTT; cdr3_aa: CAGFGTDNLGAFF
clone_size: NA; d_call: NA; j_call: TRBJ1-5; cdr3_length: 14; v_call: TRBV7-9; cdr3_nt: TGTGCCAGCAGCTTAGGGGCTATCAATCAGCCCCAGCATTTT; cdr3_aa: CASSLGAINQPQHF
clone_size: NA; d_call: NA; j_call: TRBJ1-1; cdr3_length: 13; v_call: TRBV6-4; cdr3_nt: TGTGCCAGCAGTGCCTTCACGGATCTTGAAGCTTTCTTT; cdr3_aa: CASSAFTDLEAFF
clone_size: NA; d_call: NA; j_call: TRBJ1-4; cdr3_length: 14; v_call: TRBV18; cdr3_nt: TGTGCCAGCTCACCCAGGGGACAAGGCGAAAAACTGTTTTTT; cdr3_aa: CASSPRGQGEKLFF
clone_size: NA; d_call: NA; j_call: TRBJ2-2; cdr3_length: 13; v_call: TRBV18; cdr3_nt: TGTGCCAGCTCAGTGACACCCACCGGGGAGCTGTTTTTT; cdr3_aa: CASSVTPTGELFF
clone_size: NA; d_call: NA; j_call: TRBJ2-2; cdr3_length: 13; v_call: TRBV19; cdr3_nt: TGTGCCAGTAGTATAGCTGAGGGCGGGGAGCTGTTTTTT; cdr3_aa: CASSIAEGGELFF
clone_size: NA; d_call: TRBD2; j_call: TRBJ2-1; cdr3_length: 16; v_call: TRBV5-5; cdr3_nt: TGTGCCAGCAGCTGGGCGGGAGGGAGCTCCTACAATGAGCAGTTCTTC; cdr3_aa: CASSWAGGSSYNEQFF
clone_size: NA; d_call: NA; j_call: TRBJ1-1; cdr3_length: 13; v_call: TRBV7-8; cdr3_nt: TGTGCCAGCAGCCAAGGGGGGAGGACTGAAGCTTTCTTT; cdr3_aa: CASSQGGRTEAFF
clone_size: NA; d_call: NA; j_call: TRBJ2-2; cdr3_length: 16; v_call: TRBV18; cdr3_nt: TGTGCCAGCTCACCCCCCCAGGGGCGCGGGACCGGGGAGCTGTTTTTT; cdr3_aa: CASSPPQGRGTGELFF
clone_size: NA; d_call: NA; j_call: TRBJ2-2; cdr3_length: 11; v_call: TRBV30; cdr3_nt: TGTGCCTGGAACAGGGCCGGGGAGCTGTTTTTT; cdr3_aa: CAWNRAGELFF
clone_size: once; d_call: TRBD1; j_call: TRBJ2-5; cdr3_length: 14; v_call: TRBV7-2; cdr3_nt: TGTGCCAGCAGCGTACAGGGGGCCCCGGAGACCCAGTACTTC; cdr3_aa: CASSVQGAPETQYF
clone_size: NA; d_call: TRBD1; j_call: TRBJ1-5; cdr3_length: 12; v_call: TRBV6-5; cdr3_nt: TGTGCCACCGGACAGGGAGAGCAGCCCCAGCATTTT; cdr3_aa: CATGQGEQPQHF
clone_size: NA; d_call: NA; j_call: TRBJ2-1; cdr3_length: 14; v_call: TRBV28; cdr3_nt: TGTGCCAGCAGTTATTCCGGGCCCCGGAATGAGCAGTTCTTC; cdr3_aa: CASSYSGPRNEQFF
clone_size: NA; d_call: NA; j_call: TRBJ2-2; cdr3_length: 13; v_call: TRBV10-3; cdr3_nt: TGTGCCATCAGTGACGTTGGAACCGGGGAGCTGTTTTTT; cdr3_aa: CAISDVGTGELFF
clone_size: NA; d_call: TRBD2; j_call: TRBJ2-7; cdr3_length: 17; v_call: TRBV13; cdr3_nt: TGTGCCAGCAGCCCACCCGGGACTAGCGGGAGCTCCTACGAGCAGTACTTC; cdr3_aa: CASSPPGTSGSSYEQYF
clone_size: once; d_call: NA; j_call: TRBJ2-2; cdr3_length: 14; v_call: TRBV5-4; cdr3_nt: TGTGCCAGCAGCTTGGACAGGAACACCGGGGAGCTGTTTTTT; cdr3_aa: CASSLDRNTGELFF
clone_size: NA; d_call: NA; j_call: TRBJ2-2; cdr3_length: 15; v_call: TRBV19; cdr3_nt: TGTGCCAGTAGTATCCGGCCGCGAGGCACCGGGGAGCTGTTTTTT; cdr3_aa: CASSIRPRGTGELFF
clone_size: NA; d_call: TRBD2; j_call: TRBJ2-7; cdr3_length: 16; v_call: TRBV28; cdr3_nt: TGTGCCAGCAGTTTATTTCCAGCGGGAGGGCCTTGGGAGCAGTACTTC; cdr3_aa: CASSLFPAGGPWEQYF
clone_size: NA; d_call: TRBD1; j_call: TRBJ2-5; cdr3_length: 16; v_call: TRBV28; cdr3_nt: TGTGCCAGCAGTTTATGGACAGGGGGGACCCAAGAGACCCAGTACTTC; cdr3_aa: CASSLWTGGTQETQYF
clone_size: NA; d_call: NA; j_call: TRBJ1-6; cdr3_length: 13; v_call: TRBV27; cdr3_nt: TGTGCCAGCAGTGGGACTGCCTTCAGGCCCCTCCACTTT; cdr3_aa: CASSGTAFRPLHF
clone_size: NA; d_call: NA; j_call: TRBJ2-1; cdr3_length: 15; v_call: TRBV9; cdr3_nt: TGTGCCAGCAGCGTAGAGATGAGCTCCTACAATGAGCAGTTCTTC; cdr3_aa: CASSVEMSSYNEQFF
clone_size: NA; d_call: NA; j_call: TRBJ2-3; cdr3_length: 12; v_call: TRBV6-5; cdr3_nt: TGTGCCAGCAGCCTACAGGCAGATACGCAGTATTTT; cdr3_aa: CASSLQADTQYF
clone_size: few; d_call: TRBD1; j_call: TRBJ1-1; cdr3_length: 14; v_call: TRBV5-1; cdr3_nt: TGCGCCAGCAGCTTGGGGGGAACAGGGGATGGAGCTTTCTTT; cdr3_aa: CASSLGGTGDGAFF
clone_size: NA; d_call: TRBD2; j_call: TRBJ2-7; cdr3_length: 13; v_call: TRBV6-6; cdr3_nt: TGTGCCAGCTTATCTAGCGGGGCTATCGAGCAGTACTTC; cdr3_aa: CASLSSGAIEQYF
clone_size: few; d_call: NA; j_call: TRBJ1-5; cdr3_length: 13; v_call: TRBV5-1; cdr3_nt: TGCGCCAGCAGCTTTGGGTCGAATCAGCCCCAGCATTTT; cdr3_aa: CASSFGSNQPQHF
clone_size: NA; d_call: NA; j_call: TRBJ1-3; cdr3_length: 14; v_call: TRBV27; cdr3_nt: TGTGCCAGCAGTTTTCGGGGGGACGGAAACACCATATATTTT; cdr3_aa: CASSFRGDGNTIYF
clone_size: NA; d_call: NA; j_call: TRBJ2-5; cdr3_length: 15; v_call: TRBV2; cdr3_nt: TGTGCCAGCAGTGAAGCTTCGAGCACCCGATGGACCCAGTACTTC; cdr3_aa: CASSEASSTRWTQYF
clone_size: NA; d_call: TRBD2; j_call: TRBJ2-1; cdr3_length: 15; v_call: TRBV7-9; cdr3_nt: TGTGCCAGCAGCCCAGGACTAGCACCCTACAATGAGCAGTTCTTC; cdr3_aa: CASSPGLAPYNEQFF
clone_size: NA; d_call: TRBD1; j_call: TRBJ2-7; cdr3_length: 15; v_call: TRBV23-1; cdr3_nt: TGCGCCAGCAGTCCCAAGGACAGGCCAGCCTACGAGCAGTACTTC; cdr3_aa: CASSPKDRPAYEQYF
clone_size: few; d_call: NA; j_call: TRBJ1-5; cdr3_length: 13; v_call: TRBV29-1; cdr3_nt: TGCAGCGTTAATTTGGGCTTAGGTCAGCCCCAGCATTTT; cdr3_aa: CSVNLGLGQPQHF
clone_size: NA; d_call: NA; j_call: TRBJ1-4; cdr3_length: 20; v_call: TRBV28; cdr3_nt: TGTGCCAGCAGTTTTTGGCAGGGGACGTCGCTAGGGGTTCTGAGGGAAAAACTGTTTTTT; cdr3_aa: CASSFWQGTSLGVLREKLFF
clone_size: NA; d_call: TRBD2; j_call: TRBJ2-5; cdr3_length: 16; v_call: TRBV9; cdr3_nt: TGTGCCAGCAGCTCCGGTCCAGCGGGGGGGCAGGAGACCCAGTACTTC; cdr3_aa: CASSSGPAGGQETQYF
clone_size: NA; d_call: NA; j_call: TRBJ1-2; cdr3_length: 14; v_call: TRBV5-1; cdr3_nt: TGCGCCAGCAGCTTGGAGGGGATGAACTATGGCTACACCTTC; cdr3_aa: CASSLEGMNYGYTF
clone_size: NA; d_call: NA; j_call: TRBJ2-3; cdr3_length: 13; v_call: TRBV10-3; cdr3_nt: TGTGCCATCAGGGCGGACCTCACAGATACGCAGTATTTT; cdr3_aa: CAIRADLTDTQYF
clone_size: NA; d_call: TRBD2; j_call: TRBJ2-1; cdr3_length: 15; v_call: TRBV7-3; cdr3_nt: TGTGCCAGCAGCCCGGGGGACTCCGGGGGGAATGAGCGTTTCTTC; cdr3_aa: CASSPGDSGGNERFF
clone_size: NA; d_call: TRBD2; j_call: TRBJ2-3; cdr3_length: 13; v_call: TRBV5-1; cdr3_nt: TGCGCCAGCAGCTTCCAGCGGGAAGATACGCAGTATTTT; cdr3_aa: CASSFQREDTQYF
clone_size: NA; d_call: NA; j_call: TRBJ2-1; cdr3_length: 16; v_call: TRBV27; cdr3_nt: TGTGCCAGCAGTTCCCCCCGGGGCCAAATCTACAATGAGCAGTTCTTC; cdr3_aa: CASSSPRGQIYNEQFF
clone_size: few; d_call: TRBD1; j_call: TRBJ1-5; cdr3_length: 16; v_call: TRBV9; cdr3_nt: TGTGCCAGCAGCCTAGGGACAGGGGATAGCAATCAGCCCCAGCATTTT; cdr3_aa: CASSLGTGDSNQPQHF
clone_size: few; d_call: NA; j_call: TRBJ1-1; cdr3_length: 15; v_call: TRBV27; cdr3_nt: TGTGCCAGCAGTCCGGACCCTAAAGGGAACACTGAAGCTTTCTTT; cdr3_aa: CASSPDPKGNTEAFF